The 5 T cell receptor beta chains below all came from one sample that was sequenced in a study of T cell responses to AZD1222 COVID-19 vaccine. Clones were sequenced by immunoSEQ multiplex PCR, and TCRdb holds only the in-frame ones, with some missing. The sample contains 120,000 to 150,000 clones, around 89% of which appear only once. Here the sequenced sample was peripheral blood, taken on day 0 of AZD1222 vaccination. The receptors originated from an adult in good health.

The CDR3 region is CASSIGGYEQYF. In DNA form, the CDR3 reads TGTGCCAGCAGTATTGGGGGTTACGAGCAGTACTTC. J is TRBJ2-7 and V is TRBV27; D could derive from TRBD1 or TRBD2 (5 bases each). Per germline, CDR1 MNHEY and CDR2 SMNVEV (reference sequence). V was clipped by 5 bases and J by 4 bases, with 9 bases between them. CDR3 length: 12 amino acids.

V gene TRBV5-4 combines with J gene TRBJ1-2, with D possibly TRBD1 on 6 matching bases. Between the trimmed V and J ends, which lost 0 bases and 0 bases, there was a span of 15 bases. The CDR3 runs 17 residues. Germline lookup yields CDR1 SGHNT and CDR2 YYREEE (reference sequence). CDR3 nucleotide sequence: TGTGCCAGCAGCTTGGGGGAGGGGGAGACCACTAACTATGGCTACACCTTC. Protein: CASSLGEGETTNYGYTF. The whole variable domain, filled in from reference TRBV5-4 and TRBJ1-2, reads ETGVTQSPTHLIKTRGQQVTLRCSSQSGHNTVSWYQQALGQGPQFIFQYYREEENGRGNFPPRFSGLQFPNYSSELNVNALELDDSALYLCASSLGEGETTNYGYTFGSGTRLTVV.

The V and J genes are TRBV4-3 and TRBJ1-3, with TRBD1 identical over 8 bases. The CDR3 has 15 residues. Germline V CDR1 and CDR2: LGHNA, YSLEER. V dropped 1 base and J dropped 2; count of bases not matched to a gene: 1. CDR3 residues: CASSQVQGAGNTIYF. The CDR3 DNA follows: TGCGCCAGCAGCCAAGTACAGGGGGCTGGAAACACCATATATTTT.

This rearrangement joins TRBV18 to TRBJ1-2; 8 positions agree with TRBD1. This CDR3 spans 16 amino acids. Germline trimming cut 4 bases from V and 1 base from J; bases unmatched to any gene: 8. Germline assignment: CDR1 KGHSH and CDR2 LQKENI. The CDR3 sequence is CASSRSGGDLNYGYTF. CDR3 coding DNA: TGTGCCAGCTCACGTTCAGGGGGCGATCTTAACTATGGCTACACCTTC.

This clone was counted a single time. This chain joins TRBV7-2 and TRBJ1-2; 8 positions match TRBD1. The CDR3 sequence is 15 residues long. The junction had 6 bases not matched to a gene; V was cut back by 4 bases and J by 2 bases. Per germline, CDR1 SGHTA and CDR2 FQGNSA. CDR3 protein: CASSSTWTGNYGYTF. For the CDR3, the DNA is TGTGCCAGCAGCTCCACCTGGACAGGGAACTATGGCTACACCTTC. The whole variable domain, remainder taken from reference TRBV7-2 and TRBJ1-2, is GAGVSQSPSNKVTEKGKDVELRCDPISGHTALYWYRQSLGQGLEFLIYFQGNSAPDKSGLPSDRFSAERTGGSVSTLTIQRTQQEDSAVYLCASSSTWTGNYGYTFGSGTRLTVV.